This note documents a single T cell receptor (beta chain) sequence. What it binds is unknown. This record comes from a study of post-analysis software for immune sequencing data. The study, taken as a whole, reports: Under F measure analysis, samples from one preparation batch co-clustered strongly. Controls significantly exceeded multiple sclerosis patients in normalized Chao1 diversity. Roughly five TRBV segments, including TRBV5-6, TRBV5-1 and TRBV20-1, were more frequent in patients than controls.

The J segment lost 7 bases and the V segment lost 0 bases, leaving 8 bases of the junction unmatched. CDR3 size: 16 residues. Germline lookup yields CDR1 SNHLY and CDR2 FYNNEI. Unique molecular identifiers were present in the TCR beta cDNA libraries. Using its own MiXCR run on the PCR reads, TCRdb lists one record per CDR3 protein. The sample lists 750,000 to 950,000 distinct CDR3 sequences; roughly 58% were seen once. The specimen sequenced was blood. This clonotype was sampled from a girl aged 10 to 17 with multiple sclerosis. The rearrangement uses TRBV2 and TRBJ2-3; TRBD2 aligns across 9 bases. The DNA for the CDR3 is TGTGCCAGCAGTGAAGCGACTAGCGGAGGGCGGAATACGCAGTATTTT. This encodes CASSEATSGGRNTQYF.